These 10 T cell receptor beta chains originate from one sample sequenced in a study of blood T cells in healthy people across ages. With a J-beta primer mix and a sample-barcoded 5' primer, a second PCR ran about 6 to 11 cycles. TCRdb used MiXCR to reprocess the 5' RACE reads, holding one entry per CDR3 protein. The repertoire consists of about 1.7 million distinct CDR3 sequences, with about 28% occurring once and the leading ten covering 7.7%. The sequencing input was blood. These TCRs come from a woman in her twenties or thirties in good health.

V and J are TRBV6-6 and TRBJ2-2; D not certain. Germline CDR1 MNHNY, CDR2 SVGAGI (reference sequence). This CDR3 has 13 residues. V was trimmed by 0 bases and J by 8 bases, leaving 7 bases between them. The CDR3 DNA reads as TGTGCCAGCAGTTACTCCGGCCGGGGGGAGCTGTTTTTT. Translating gives CASSYSGRGELFF.

The CDR3 here is CASSLGSSGDNEQYF. The CDR3 DNA follows: TGTGCCAGCAGTTTGGGGTCTAGCGGAGACAATGAGCAGTACTTC. The chain has TRBV28 and TRBJ2-7; TRBD2 agrees at 7 bases. The V segment lost 3 bases and the J segment 7 bases; nucleotides outside the gene matches: 12. This CDR3 has 15 residues. The germline V gene has CDR1 MDHEN and CDR2 SYDVKM.

In the case of this clonotype: A junction boundary mismatches the germline segment, possibly from a read error. This chain uses TRBV29-1 with TRBJ1-5; D is unclear. The CDR3 loop spans 11 amino acids. Germline V gene lookup returns CDR1 SQVTM and CDR2 ANQGSEA. The CDR3 DNA sequence: TGCAGCGTCGCGGCAAATCAGCCCCGGCATTTT. Protein: CSVAANQPRHF.

This clonotype has at least ten counts. V and J are TRBV28 and TRBJ2-7, with 12 positions matching TRBD1. V lost 5 bases to trimming and J lost 6 bases; unmatched junction nucleotides: 8. Germline V gene sequence: CDR1 MDHEN, CDR2 SYDVKM. The CDR3 has 15 residues. The CDR3 DNA is TGTGCCAGCAGTCGAGCCGGGACAGGGGGCCCCGAGCAGTACTTC. Translated: CASSRAGTGGPEQYF.

V is TRBV20-1 and J is TRBJ1-4; 10 nucleotides agree with TRBD1. J was trimmed by 7 bases and V by 6 bases; bases with no gene match: 8. Germline V gene data show CDR1 as DFQATT and CDR2 as SNEGSKA (reference sequence). This CDR3 is built from 14 residues. The CDR3 DNA is TGCAGTGCAGAGGACAGGGGGAGAAGTGAAAAACTGTTTTTT. This translates into CSAEDRGRSEKLFF.

J is TRBJ2-1 and V is TRBV29-1; D possibly matches TRBD1 or TRBD2 (6 bases each). CDR3 size: 10 residues. Germline lookup yields CDR1 SQVTM and CDR2 ANQGSEA. V was trimmed by 8 bases and J by 9 bases, leaving 11 bases between them. CDR3 protein: CSSGGPEQFF. The CDR3, as DNA: TGCAGCTCTGGGGGGCCTGAGCAGTTCTTC.

This chain links TRBV6-6 with TRBJ1-2; D unclear. CDR3 length: 15 residues. Trimming shortened V by 1 base and J by 3 bases, and 12 bases separated the two germline ends. From germline, CDR1 is MNHNY and CDR2 SVGAGI (reference sequence). CDR3 protein: CASSYFSGRDYGYTF. CDR3 in DNA: TGTGCCAGCAGTTACTTCTCGGGCAGAGACTATGGCTACACCTTC.

This clonotype was seen a few times. This chain connects TRBV14 to TRBJ2-6; D gene uncertain. The V gene lost 4 bases and the J gene lost 4 bases, with 11 bases spanning the gap. Per germline, CDR1 SGHDN and CDR2 FVKESK. The CDR3 spans 15 residues. The DNA of the CDR3 is TGTGCCAGCAGCCTTGACCTTCCAGGGGCCAACGTCCTGACTTTC. Protein: CASSLDLPGANVLTF.

This clonotype has a count of ten or more. An end of the junction differs from the germline gene, which may be a read error. The chain uses TRBV5-1 and TRBJ2-1, with 11 bases that match TRBD2. The germline V gene has CDR1 SGHRS and CDR2 YFSETQ. This CDR3 contains 16 residues. Here the CDR3 DNA reads TGTGCCAGCAGCTTAACTAGCGGGAGCTCCTACAATGAGCAGTTCTTC. Residues: CASSLTSGSSYNEQFF.

V gene TRBV6-4 combines with J gene TRBJ1-1; the D is unclear. Trimming cost V 6 bases and J 0 bases, with 8 bases left between them. CDR3 length equals 13 residues. The germline V gene encodes CDR1 MRHNA and CDR2 SNTAGT. In DNA, the CDR3 is TGTGCCAGCAGAGTTGCTATGAACACTGAAGCTTTCTTT. This gives the protein CASRVAMNTEAFF.